This note documents a single TCR beta chain sequence. Antigen unknown. The sample is drawn from a study of monozygotic twins with inflammatory bowel disease. Findings of the study overall: IBD patients exhibited fewer clonotypes shared with other individuals than healthy twins, particularly with disease activity.

With eight separate reactions per sample, the authors made cDNA. TCRdb reprocessed the 5' RACE reads, with one entry per CDR3 protein and no DNA. This table holds 420,000 or so distinct CDR3 sequences. The CDR3 extends over 14 amino acids. Germline V gene lookup returns CDR1 PRHDT and CDR2 FYEKMQ (reference sequence). The sequence came from a human donor with ulcerative colitis or Crohn's disease, or a healthy co-twin of an affected twin (not recorded which). Sequenced sample: blood. This chain links TRBV13 with TRBJ2-2. CDR3 loop: CASSLGHRAGELFF.